These 24 T cell receptor beta chains were all obtained from the same sample, sequenced in a study of post-analysis software for immune sequencing data (dated by TCRdb to the mid-2010s). The method was PCR. For sequencing, an Illumina HiSeq 2500 was employed. To reduce PCR and sequencing biases, unique molecular identifiers were incorporated into the TCR beta cDNA libraries. TCRdb's own reprocessing of the public reads used fastp at Q25 and MiXCR and kept productive beta chains. Entries that share a CDR3 protein sequence are merged under the most common genes and DNA. Counted in this sample were about 820,000 distinct CDR3 sequences; roughly 50% of them appeared once. The ten largest clonotypes hold approximately 4.4% of the sample. The paper's findings and limits, for the study overall: Patients showed significantly higher frequencies than controls for roughly 5 TRBV segments, among them TRBV5-6, TRBV5-1 and TRBV20-1.

The antigens these receptors bind are not known. The sequenced sample consisted of blood. These receptors were taken from a girl aged 10 to 17 with multiple sclerosis.

The V gene is TRBV20-1, the J gene TRBJ2-7, with 9 bases that match TRBD1. The CDR3 covers 11 residues. The V segment lost 8 bases and the J segment 3 bases; nucleotides outside the gene matches: 2. Germline values: CDR1 DFQATT, CDR2 SNEGSKA (reference sequence). The CDR3 bases are TGCAGTACGACAGGGGGCTACGAGCAGTACTTC. As protein: CSTTGGYEQYF.

This chain links TRBV12-3 or TRBV12-4 with TRBJ1-2; the D gene is possibly TRBD1 (5 bases). V was clipped by 6 bases and J by 2 bases, with 10 bases between them. The CDR3 spans 13 residues. CDR3: CASRPEGNYGYTF. In nucleotides, the CDR3 is TGTGCCAGCAGACCCGAGGGGAACTATGGCTACACCTTC.

The chain links TRBV5-1 to TRBJ2-1, with D tentatively TRBD1 (6 bases). The CDR3 runs 15 residues. V lost 4 bases and J lost 6, with 17 bases in between. Germline lookup yields CDR1 SGHRS and CDR2 YFSETQ. This chain's CDR3 is CASSKTRTASNEQFF. As DNA, the CDR3 is TGCGCCAGCAGCAAAACCCGGACAGCCAGCAATGAGCAGTTCTTC.

V usage is TRBV20-1 and J usage is TRBJ1-5; D perhaps matches TRBD1 (6 bases). The CDR3 sequence is 17 residues long. V gave up 2 bases and J gave up 1 base, with 18 bases separating them. CDR1 and CDR2 from the germline V gene are DFQATT and SNEGSKA (reference sequence). CDR3 bases: TGCAGTGCTAGACACGGGACACCCTTAAGAAGCAATCAGCCCCAGCATTTT. Translating it yields CSARHGTPLRSNQPQHF.

The genes are TRBV29-1 and TRBJ2-7, with no clear D. V was shortened by 1 base and J by 1 base, with 11 bases between the two germline ends. From germline, CDR1 is SQVTM and CDR2 ANQGSEA. The CDR3 contains 14 residues. The CDR3, as DNA: TGCAGCGTTGAAGTGGCAGCCCGATCCTACGAGCAGTACTTC. It is translated as CSVEVAARSYEQYF.

The chain recombines TRBV3-1 with TRBJ2-5, with D hard to call. The CDR3 spans 14 residues. CDR1 is LGHDT, CDR2 YNNKEL, per germline (reference sequence). The V end was cut by 4 bases, the J end by 4 bases, with 13 bases between. The CDR3 spells CASSPYAATETQYF. In DNA, the CDR3 is TGTGCCAGCAGCCCGTACGCCGCAACAGAGACCCAGTACTTC.

This clonotype was seen many times. At one end the junction does not follow the germline gene, possibly because of a read error. The chain couples TRBV5-1 to TRBJ2-3; D gene ambiguous. Germline V gene lookup returns CDR1 SGHRS and CDR2 YFSETQ. This CDR3 spans 12 amino acids. CDR3 bases: TGTGCCAGCAGCCTTCCCACAGATACGCAGTATTTT. Its translation: CASSLPTDTQYF. Variable domain in full (rest from reference TRBV5-1 and TRBJ2-3): KAGVTQTPRYLIKTRGQQVTLSCSPISGHRSVSWYQQTPGQGLQFLFEYFSETQRNKGNFPGRFSGRQFSNSRSEMNVSTLELGDSALYLCASSLPTDTQYFGPGTRLTVL.

On this clonotype: One end of the junction fails to match germline, which may point to a read error. The J gene is TRBJ2-5, the V gene TRBV20-1; D gene uncertain. The length of the CDR3 is 14 residues. In germline, CDR1 is DFQATT, CDR2 SNEGSKA (reference sequence). CDR3 region: CSARDLALQETQYF. The CDR3 nucleotides read TGCAGTGCTAGAGATTTGGCTCTACAAGAGACCCAATACTTC.

The CDR3 region is CASSHRVIAKNIQYF. Here the CDR3 DNA reads TGCGCCAGCAGCCACAGGGTTATCGCCAAAAACATTCAGTACTTC. The chain has TRBV4-1 and TRBJ2-4, with D possibly matching TRBD1 (5 bases). V lost 3 bases to trimming and J lost 1 base, with 10 bases between them. This CDR3 has 15 amino acids. The V gene's germline CDR1 is MGHRA and CDR2 YSYEKL.

In the case of this clonotype: Possible read error: a much larger clone is one base away. The chain employs TRBV7-2 and TRBJ2-1; TRBD1 or TRBD2 may be the D gene (5 bases each). Germline CDR1 reads SGHTA; CDR2 reads FQGNSA. The CDR3 runs 13 residues. The CDR3 region has the DNA TGTGCCAGCAACTTAGTCTGGGGGAATGAGCAGTTCTTC. Translation: CASNLVWGNEQFF.

This sequence joins TRBV20-1 and TRBJ2-3, with D perhaps matching TRBD2 (6 bases). V gave up 1 base and J gave up 6 bases, with 17 bases separating them. CDR3 length: 15 residues. Per germline, CDR1 DFQATT and CDR2 SNEGSKA (reference sequence). The CDR3 bases are TGCAGTGCTAGAGTACCAGCGAGAGGGAGGGATACGCAGTATTTT. Translating gives CSARVPARGRDTQYF.

The chain is built from TRBV27 and TRBJ1-4, with a tentative D call TRBD1 (6 bases). V gave up 5 bases and J gave up 4 bases, with 11 bases separating them. The CDR3 contains 14 residues. In germline, CDR1 is MNHEY, CDR2 SMNVEV (reference sequence). The CDR3 region is CASSRTVLNEKLFF. CDR3 nucleotide sequence: TGTGCCAGCAGTCGGACAGTACTTAATGAAAAACTGTTTTTT.

The chain has TRBV10-3 and TRBJ1-1, with TRBD1 as a possible D gene (6 bases). The V gene's germline CDR1 is ENHRY and CDR2 SYGVKD. V was clipped by 0 bases and J by 1 base, with 9 bases between them. The CDR3 contains 15 residues. The CDR3 sequence is CAISESGTPNTEAFF. CDR3 in DNA: TGTGCCATCAGTGAGTCTGGGACACCGAACACTGAAGCTTTCTTT.

Only a few counts were recorded for this clonotype. This chain links TRBV6-1 with TRBJ2-7; D might be TRBD1 or TRBD2, each matching 6 bases. Trimming pared 2 bases from V and 2 bases from J, leaving 13 bases between. Germline values: CDR1 MNHNS, CDR2 SASEGT. The CDR3 covers 15 residues. CDR3 in DNA: TGTGCCAGCAGTGAATCGACAGGCGGGACCTACGAGCAGTACTTC. Encoded protein: CASSESTGGTYEQYF.

The V call is TRBV29-1, the J call TRBJ2-7, with TRBD1 identical over 10 bases. There are 14 residues in the CDR3. The V gene end was trimmed by 5 bases and the J gene end by 3 bases; junction bases not matched to a gene: 7. Germline CDR1 is SQVTM and CDR2 is ANQGSEA. The CDR3 bases are TGCAGCGTTCGGGACAGGGGCCTCCACTACGAGCAGTACTTC. Protein sequence: CSVRDRGLHYEQYF.

This clonotype was observed a single time. The chain joins TRBV5-1 to TRBJ2-7; the D gene is possibly TRBD2 (5 bases). Germline V CDR1 and CDR2: SGHRS, YFSETQ. Trimming removed 5 bases at V and 1 base at J, with 13 bases between. The CDR3 totals 14 residues. The CDR3 bases are TGCGCCAGCAGGGGCGGGCTTCCATCCTACGAGCAGTACTTC. Protein product: CASRGGLPSYEQYF.

This chain connects TRBV4-1 to TRBJ2-1, with a possible D match to TRBD2 (6 bases). V lost 3 bases and J lost 4, with 10 bases in between. This CDR3 is built from 14 residues. Germline lookup yields CDR1 MGHRA and CDR2 YSYEKL. CDR3: CASSHGDFYNEQFF. The CDR3 nucleotides read TGCGCCAGCAGCCATGGGGACTTTTACAATGAGCAGTTCTTC.

The rearrangement joins TRBV7-2 to TRBJ2-7, with 11 bases fitting TRBD1. Germline V gene data show CDR1 as SGHTA and CDR2 as FQGNSA. Trimming cost V 10 bases and J 5 bases; bases outside gene matches: 7. CDR3 length equals 13 residues. The CDR3 here is CATSDRGQDEQYF. The DNA of the CDR3 is TGTGCCACCTCGGACAGGGGGCAAGACGAGCAGTACTTC.

The rearrangement joins TRBV15 to TRBJ2-1; no clear D. Germline CDR1 reads LNHNV; CDR2 reads YYDKDF (reference sequence). The CDR3 runs 12 residues. V lost 3 bases, J lost 7 bases, and 7 bases lay in between. The DNA for the CDR3 is TGTGCCACCAGCAGTAATTGGAATGAGCAGTTCTTC. Translation: CATSSNWNEQFF.

The gene calls are TRBV29-1 and TRBJ2-7, with 12 positions matching TRBD2. Trimming cost V 7 bases and J 5 bases; bases outside gene matches: 9. CDR1 SQVTM and CDR2 ANQGSEA come from the germline V gene. The CDR3 contains 14 residues. DNA for the CDR3: TGCAGCGCCCGATGGCGACTAGCGGGAGACGAGCAGTACTTC. It is translated as CSARWRLAGDEQYF.

J is TRBJ2-3 and V is TRBV15, with D unclear. V gave up 5 bases and J gave up 6 bases, with 9 bases separating them. This CDR3 has 12 residues. Germline lookup yields CDR1 LNHNV and CDR2 YYDKDF (reference sequence). As DNA, the CDR3 is TGTGCCACCAGCCTACAACCGGATACGCAGTATTTT. It codes for CATSLQPDTQYF.

The chain employs TRBV20-1 and TRBJ2-3, with TRBD2 matching 7 bases. Losses at the gene ends were 5 bases for V and 8 bases for J; bases not matched to a gene: 16. The CDR3 extends over 15 amino acids. The germline V gene encodes CDR1 DFQATT and CDR2 SNEGSKA (reference sequence). As DNA, the CDR3 is TGCAGTGCTCCGCAACACATTACCGGCGGGGGTACGCAGTATTTT. Its translation: CSAPQHITGGGTQYF.

This rearrangement joins TRBV4-1 to TRBJ1-3, with D possibly matching TRBD1 (6 bases). There are 21 residues in the CDR3. Germline V CDR1 and CDR2: MGHRA, YSYEKL. V gave up 2 bases and J gave up 0 bases, with 26 bases separating them. In nucleotides, the CDR3 is TGCGCCAGCAGCCAACTAGTACAGGGACTCGGGCTCGCTTCCTCTGGAAACACCATATATTTT. It encodes CASSQLVQGLGLASSGNTIYF.

The chain uses TRBV7-2 and TRBJ2-7; 8 nucleotides agree with TRBD1. The CDR3 has 16 amino acids. The germline CDR1 and CDR2 sequences are SGHTA and FQGNSA. J lost 2 bases, V lost 3 bases, and 9 bases had no gene match. This CDR3 is CASSFGQGGGPYEQYF. The DNA of the CDR3 is TGTGCCAGCAGCTTTGGACAGGGAGGAGGCCCCTACGAGCAGTACTTC. Looking up the rest from reference TRBV7-2 and TRBJ2-7 gives the full variable domain: GAGVSQSPSNKVTEKGKDVELRCDPISGHTALYWYRQSLGQGLEFLIYFQGNSAPDKSGLPSDRFSAERTGGSVSTLTIQRTQQEDSAVYLCASSFGQGGGPYEQYFGPGTRLTVT.